This T cell receptor (beta chain) appears in the sequencing data of a study of blood T cell repertoires in COVID-19. Seattle patients were enrolled during active infection and followed longitudinally. Generated by immunoSEQ multiplex PCR, the TCRdb table keeps only in-frame clones and is missing some. Here the sample spans roughly 68,000 clones, about 85% being singletons. The CDR3 runs 15 residues. V lost 3 bases, J lost 4 bases, and 9 bases stayed unmatched. Germline values: CDR1 LNHDA, CDR2 SQIVND (reference sequence). This chain connects TRBV19 to TRBJ2-7, with 7 bases fitting TRBD1. Material: peripheral blood. The origin of this receptor is a woman aged 45-59 years with COVID-19, enrolled during active disease. CDR3 region: CASSIVGDSKYEQYF. As DNA, the CDR3 is TGTGCCAGTAGTATTGTGGGGGACAGCAAATACGAGCAGTACTTC.